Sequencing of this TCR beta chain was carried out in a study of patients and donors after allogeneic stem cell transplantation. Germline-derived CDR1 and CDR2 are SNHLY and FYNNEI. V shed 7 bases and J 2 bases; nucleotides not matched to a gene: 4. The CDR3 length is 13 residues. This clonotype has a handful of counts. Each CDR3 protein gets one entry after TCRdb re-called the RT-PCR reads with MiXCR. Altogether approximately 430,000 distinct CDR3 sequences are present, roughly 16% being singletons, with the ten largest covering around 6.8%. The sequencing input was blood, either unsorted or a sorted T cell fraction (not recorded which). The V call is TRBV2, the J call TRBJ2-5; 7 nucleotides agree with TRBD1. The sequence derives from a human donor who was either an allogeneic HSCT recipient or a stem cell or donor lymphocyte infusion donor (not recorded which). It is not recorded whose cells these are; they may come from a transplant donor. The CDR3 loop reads CASKRDSQETQYF. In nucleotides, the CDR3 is TGTGCCAGCAAGAGGGACAGTCAAGAGACCCAGTACTTC.